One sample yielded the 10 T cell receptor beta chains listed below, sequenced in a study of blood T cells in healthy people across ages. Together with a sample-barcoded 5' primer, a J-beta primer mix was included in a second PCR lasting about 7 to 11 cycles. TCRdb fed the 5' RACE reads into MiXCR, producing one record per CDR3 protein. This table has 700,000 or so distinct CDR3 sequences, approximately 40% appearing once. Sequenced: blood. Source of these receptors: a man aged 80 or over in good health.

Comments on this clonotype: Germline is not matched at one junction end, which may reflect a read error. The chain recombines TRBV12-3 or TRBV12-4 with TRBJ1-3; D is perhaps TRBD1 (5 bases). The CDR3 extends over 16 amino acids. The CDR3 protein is CASRVTGQISGSTIYF. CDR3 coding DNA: TGTGCCAGCAGAGTAACAGGCCAGATCTCTGGAAGCACCATATATTTT.

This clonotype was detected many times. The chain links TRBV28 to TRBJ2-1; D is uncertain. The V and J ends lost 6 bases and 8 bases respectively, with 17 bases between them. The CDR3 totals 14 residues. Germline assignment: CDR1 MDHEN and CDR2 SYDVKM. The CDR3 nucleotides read TGTGCCAGCAGCTCCTTAGTGGGTGAGGATGAGCAGTTCTTC. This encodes CASSSLVGEDEQFF.

CDR3 bases: TGTGCCATCAGGGGACAGGGGGAGACCCAGTACTTC. Translated, it gives CAIRGQGETQYF. This chain joins TRBV10-3 and TRBJ2-7; 10 bases map to TRBD1. The end of the DNA is better explained by TRBJ2-5, so the J call may be wrong. This CDR3 has 12 amino acids. CDR1 is ENHRY, CDR2 SYGVKD, per germline.

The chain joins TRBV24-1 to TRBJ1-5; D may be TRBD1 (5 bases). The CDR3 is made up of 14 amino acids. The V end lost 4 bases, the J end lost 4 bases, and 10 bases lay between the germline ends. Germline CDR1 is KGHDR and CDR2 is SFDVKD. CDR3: CATSEGTENQPQHF. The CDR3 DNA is TGTGCCACCAGTGAGGGGACCGAGAATCAGCCCCAGCATTTT.

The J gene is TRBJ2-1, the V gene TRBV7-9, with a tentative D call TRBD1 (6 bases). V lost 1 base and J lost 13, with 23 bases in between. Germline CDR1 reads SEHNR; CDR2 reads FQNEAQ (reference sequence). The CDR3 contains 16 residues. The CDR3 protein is CASSLVQGFAAETQFF. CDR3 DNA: TGTGCCAGCAGCTTAGTACAGGGTTTTGCAGCCGAGACCCAGTTCTTC.

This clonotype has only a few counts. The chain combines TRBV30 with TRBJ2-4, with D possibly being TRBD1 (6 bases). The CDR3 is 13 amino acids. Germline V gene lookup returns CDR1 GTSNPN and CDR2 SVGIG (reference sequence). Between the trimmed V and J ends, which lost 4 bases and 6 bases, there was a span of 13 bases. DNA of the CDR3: TGTGCCTGGAATATAGGGGGTGGAAACATTCAGTACTTC. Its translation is CAWNIGGGNIQYF.

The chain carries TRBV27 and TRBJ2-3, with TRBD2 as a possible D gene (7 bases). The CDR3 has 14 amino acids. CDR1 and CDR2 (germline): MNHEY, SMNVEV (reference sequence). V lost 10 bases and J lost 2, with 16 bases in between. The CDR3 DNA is TGTGCCACATCCGGCGGGGGCTTCACAGATACGCAGTATTTT. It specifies CATSGGGFTDTQYF.

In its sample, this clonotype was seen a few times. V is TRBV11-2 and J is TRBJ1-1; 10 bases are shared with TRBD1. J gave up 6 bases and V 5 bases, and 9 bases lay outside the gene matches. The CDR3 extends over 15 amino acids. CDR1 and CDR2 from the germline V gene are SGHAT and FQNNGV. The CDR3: CASSARDRGFAEAFF. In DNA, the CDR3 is TGTGCCAGCAGCGCCCGGGACAGGGGTTTCGCTGAAGCTTTCTTT.

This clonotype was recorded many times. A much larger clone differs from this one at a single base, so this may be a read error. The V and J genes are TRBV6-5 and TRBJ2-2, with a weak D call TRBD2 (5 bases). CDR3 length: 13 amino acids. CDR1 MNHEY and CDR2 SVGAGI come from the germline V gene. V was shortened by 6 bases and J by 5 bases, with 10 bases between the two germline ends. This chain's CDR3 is CASRRRGTGELFF. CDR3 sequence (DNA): TGTGCCAGCAGGCGTAGAGGGACCGGGGAGCTGTTTTTT.

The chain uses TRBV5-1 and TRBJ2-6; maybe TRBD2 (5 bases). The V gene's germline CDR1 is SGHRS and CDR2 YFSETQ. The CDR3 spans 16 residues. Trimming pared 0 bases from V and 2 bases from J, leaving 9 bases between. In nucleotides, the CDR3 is TGCGCCAGCAGCTTGGGAGGGCACGCTGGGGCCAACGTCCTGACTTTC. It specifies CASSLGGHAGANVLTF.